This TCR beta chain comes out of a study of T cell responses to AZD1222 COVID-19 vaccine. About the study: Pooled together were second doses at about 4 or about 12 weeks.

In its sample, this clone was seen once. Its antigen is unidentified. The study's findings and limits: White British ancestry dominated among donors, who included more females, and clonal diversity was possibly underestimated. Along spike, vaccine-associated CD4 TCRs were found throughout, with dominance at 160-218 and 743-854. The study sampled repertoires only after the peak T cell response.

Clones were sequenced by immunoSEQ multiplex PCR, and TCRdb holds only the in-frame ones, with some missing. The table shows 120,000 to 150,000 clones, with more than 70% occurring only once. This TCR was recovered from an adult in good health. This sample comprised peripheral blood, obtained on day 0 of AZD1222 vaccination.

The CDR3 DNA sequence: TGTGCCAGCAGCCAGAAGGGAGTCCAGCCCCAGCATTTT. Encoded protein: CASSQKGVQPQHF. V is TRBV3-1 (or the pseudogene TRBV3-2) and J is TRBJ1-5; D is undetermined. V was clipped by 3 bases and J by 7 bases, with 10 bases between them. The CDR3 consists of 13 residues. CDR1 and CDR2 from the germline V gene are LGHDT and YNNKEL (reference sequence).